The 27 T cell receptor beta chains given below trace back to one sample, sequenced in a study of T cell repertoires in cytomegalovirus infection. TCRdb fed the reads into MiXCR, producing one record per CDR3 protein. The data contain about 260,000 distinct CDR3 sequences, roughly 13% of them seen just once; the ten biggest clones take up about 10%. Sequences were obtained from PBMCs. All receptors come from a human donor in good health (CMV status not recorded). Some clones in this sample may be carry-over from other donors' samples.

The sample holds a few counts of this clonotype. The rearrangement joins TRBV20-1 to TRBJ2-7; D is ambiguous. The V gene's germline CDR1 is DFQATT and CDR2 SNEGSKA (reference sequence). The germline V and J ends were trimmed by 2 bases and 2 bases, with 4 bases remaining between them. The CDR3 totals 11 residues. The CDR3 coding sequence is TGCAGTGCTAGACGACCCTACGAGCAGTACTTC. Translated: CSARRPYEQYF.

The table lists this clonotype with many counts. The genes are TRBV6-1 and TRBJ2-5; 8 bases agree with TRBD1. Germline CDR1 reads MNHNS; CDR2 reads SASEGT. V lost 2 bases and J lost 1; bases outside the gene matches: 6. The CDR3 spans 16 residues. For the CDR3, the DNA is TGTGCCAGCAGTGAATTAGGGACAGGAGCCCAAGAGACCCAGTACTTC. Translated, it gives CASSELGTGAQETQYF.

This clonotype was recorded at least ten times. V usage is TRBV7-8 and J usage is TRBJ2-7; D is ambiguous. The CDR3 extends over 13 amino acids. The germline V gene encodes CDR1 SGHVS and CDR2 FQNEAQ. The V and J ends lost 4 bases and 2 bases respectively, with 9 bases between them. The CDR3 sequence is CASSYSLTYEQYF. CDR3 sequence (DNA): TGTGCCAGCAGCTATAGCCTAACCTACGAGCAGTACTTC.

The chain employs TRBV29-1 and TRBJ1-2, with 8 bases lining up with TRBD1. With V trimmed by 5 bases and J by 5 bases, 10 bases remained unmatched. The CDR3 is made up of 14 amino acids. Germline CDR1 is SQVTM and CDR2 is ANQGSEA. CDR3 region: CSVSSGGAGYGYTF. In nucleotides, the CDR3 is TGCAGCGTTTCTTCAGGGGGCGCTGGGTATGGCTACACCTTC.

V usage is TRBV6-6 and J usage is TRBJ1-5; a weak D match, TRBD1 (6 bases). The CDR3 sequence is 15 residues long. The V gene lost 6 bases and the J gene lost 2 bases, with 14 bases spanning the gap. Germline lookup yields CDR1 MNHNY and CDR2 SVGAGI (reference sequence). DNA of the CDR3: TGTGCCAGCAGCCGACAGGACGCGGGCAATCAGCCCCAGCATTTT. This translates into CASSRQDAGNQPQHF.

The chain combines TRBV5-6 with TRBJ2-2; perhaps TRBD1 as D (6 bases). The CDR3 is made up of 14 amino acids. Looked up from germline, CDR1 is SGHDT and CDR2 is YYEEEE. V shed 5 bases and J shed 4 bases, with 12 bases lying between them. This chain's CDR3 is CASRPGQVTGELFF. The CDR3 DNA follows: TGTGCCAGCAGACCGGGACAAGTCACCGGGGAGCTGTTTTTT.

The CDR3: CASSVGTSGGPGRETQYF. CDR3 nucleotide sequence: TGTGCCAGCAGCGTGGGGACTAGCGGGGGGCCGGGGAGAGAGACCCAGTACTTC. This chain joins TRBV7-3 and TRBJ2-5, with 15 bases matching TRBD2. Per germline, CDR1 SGHTA and CDR2 FQGTGA. This CDR3 comprises 18 residues. Trimming took 5 bases from V and 4 from J; bases not matched to a gene: 11.

About this clonotype itself: Being one base from a much bigger clone, this may be a read error. The J gene is TRBJ2-3, the V gene TRBV11-2; TRBD2 might be the D (7 bases). The CDR3 totals 16 residues. In germline, CDR1 is SGHAT, CDR2 FQNNGV. The CDR3 protein is CASSFIGRGDTDMQYF. CDR3 DNA sequence: TGTGCCAGCAGCTTCATCGGACGGGGGGACACAGATATGCAGTATTTT.

In this sample, this clonotype turned up a few times. J is TRBJ2-1 and V is TRBV20-1; D is uncertain. In germline, CDR1 is DFQATT, CDR2 SNEGSKA (reference sequence). V lost 5 bases, J lost 0 bases, and 14 bases lay in between. This CDR3 has 15 residues. The CDR3 nucleotides read TGCAGTGCTGCCCCCCAGGATTTCTCCTACAATGAGCAGTTCTTC. It is translated as CSAAPQDFSYNEQFF.

This clonotype was seen more than once but under ten times. The chain joins TRBV6-1 to TRBJ1-1, with D possibly TRBD1 on 5 matching bases. The CDR3 runs 13 residues. The germline V gene has CDR1 MNHNS and CDR2 SASEGT. Between the trimmed V and J ends, which lost 5 bases and 7 bases, there was a span of 14 bases. CDR3 in DNA: TGTGCCAGCAGTTACCGCAGGGTGGGTGAAGCTTTCTTT. The encoded protein is CASSYRRVGEAFF.

This clonotype has ten or more counts. The V call is TRBV4-1, the J call TRBJ2-7; D not resolved. The V end was cut by 10 bases, the J end by 1 base, with 17 bases between. The CDR3 length is 14 residues. Per the germline V gene, CDR1 is MGHRA and CDR2 is YSYEKL. The CDR3 nucleotides read TGCGCCACCTCGGAGCAGGAGAATTCCTACGAGCAGTACTTC. Residues: CATSEQENSYEQYF.

This clonotype was observed at least ten times. This chain connects TRBV7-8 to TRBJ1-1; 10 nucleotides agree with TRBD1. Germline-derived CDR1 and CDR2 are SGHVS and FQNEAQ. The CDR3 totals 16 residues. V lost 5 bases, J lost 4 bases, and 10 bases stayed unmatched. As DNA, the CDR3 is TGTGCCAGCAGCGCCCTGGGGACAGGGGTAGTCACTGAAGCTTTCTTT. This encodes CASSALGTGVVTEAFF.

The CDR3 spells CSVVAGVYEQYF. The CDR3 nucleotides read TGCAGCGTTGTGGCAGGGGTCTACGAGCAGTACTTC. This chain uses TRBV29-1 with TRBJ2-7, with a possible D match to TRBD1 (6 bases). The CDR3 runs to 12 residues. Trimming pared 4 bases from V and 3 bases from J, leaving 10 bases between. The germline gives CDR1 SQVTM, CDR2 ANQGSEA.

This clonotype was seen at least ten times. The chain couples TRBV7-3 to TRBJ1-1; possible D gene TRBD1, 6 bases. V was trimmed by 3 bases and J by 5 bases, leaving 10 bases between them. CDR1 and CDR2 from the germline V gene are SGHTA and FQGTGA. CDR3 length equals 13 residues. CDR3 sequence: CASSFSGTTEAFF. CDR3 in DNA: TGTGCCAGCAGCTTCTCGGGGACAACTGAAGCTTTCTTT.

This clonotype was seen repeatedly, ten times or more. This sequence joins TRBV7-6 and TRBJ1-5, with D perhaps TRBD1 (6 bases). V shed 5 bases and J shed 6 bases, with 17 bases lying between them. The germline gives CDR1 SGHVS, CDR2 FNYEAQ. The CDR3 totals 15 residues. CDR3 sequence reads: CASSLTPGEIQPQHF. DNA for the CDR3: TGTGCCAGCAGCCTTACTCCAGGGGAAATTCAGCCCCAGCATTTT.

The sample holds a few counts of this clonotype. The rearrangement links TRBV19 to TRBJ1-1; TRBD1 agrees at 9 bases. V lost 4 bases and J lost 8; bases outside the gene matches: 5. CDR3 size: 13 residues. Germline assignment: CDR1 LNHDA and CDR2 SQIVND (reference sequence). CDR3 in DNA: TGTGCCAGTAGTACCCAACAGGGGGCGGAAGCTTTCTTT. Translation gives CASSTQQGAEAFF.

This rearrangement joins TRBV6-6 to TRBJ1-5, with D unresolved. Trimming cost V 6 bases and J 7 bases, with 10 bases left between them. The CDR3 runs to 12 residues. CDR1 is MNHNY, CDR2 SVGAGI, per germline (reference sequence). DNA of the CDR3: TGTGCCAGCAGCCCTATGGGACAGCCCCAGCATTTT. Protein: CASSPMGQPQHF.

This clonotype was counted between two and nine times. The rearrangement uses TRBV20-1 and TRBJ2-7, with 7 bases that match TRBD1. The CDR3 is 15 amino acids. Germline CDR1 and CDR2: DFQATT and SNEGSKA (reference sequence). With V trimmed by 0 bases and J by 5 bases, 10 bases remained unmatched. CDR3: CSARDHEGALDEQYF. The DNA for the CDR3 is TGCAGTGCTAGAGATCACGAGGGGGCGCTGGACGAGCAGTACTTC.

A few counts support this clonotype. The chain combines TRBV7-3 with TRBJ1-1; TRBD1 is a possible D gene (5 bases). V was shortened by 4 bases and J by 5 bases, with 8 bases between the two germline ends. The CDR3 runs to 12 residues. The germline V gene encodes CDR1 SGHTA and CDR2 FQGTGA. This chain's CDR3 is CASSSQGTEAFF. In DNA, the CDR3 is TGTGCCAGCAGCTCCCAGGGTACTGAAGCTTTCTTT.

This clonotype was observed at least ten times. The chain uses TRBV28 and TRBJ1-1, with TRBD1 as a possible D gene (6 bases). Deletions cut 7 bases from V and 8 bases from J, with 26 bases between. This CDR3 region has 16 residues. Germline V gene data show CDR1 as MDHEN and CDR2 as SYDVKM. CDR3: CASNQRQATGGSEAFF. For the CDR3, the DNA is TGTGCCAGCAATCAGCGACAGGCCACCGGAGGGTCGGAAGCTTTCTTT.

This clonotype showed up many times. The gene calls are TRBV7-9 and TRBJ1-1, with D possibly matching TRBD1 (5 bases). The germline V gene has CDR1 SEHNR and CDR2 FQNEAQ (reference sequence). There are 12 residues in the CDR3. V shed 5 bases and J shed 8 bases, with 12 bases lying between them. CDR3 protein: CASSPWGGEAFF. The CDR3 region has the DNA TGTGCCAGCAGCCCGTGGGGGGGGGAAGCTTTCTTT.

The chain recombines TRBV29-1 with TRBJ2-2; D is ambiguous. This CDR3 contains 12 residues. The germline V gene encodes CDR1 SQVTM and CDR2 ANQGSEA. V lost 1 base and J lost 7, with 7 bases in between. CDR3 loop: CSVEVGYGELFF. For the CDR3, the DNA is TGCAGCGTTGAAGTGGGTTACGGGGAGCTGTTTTTT.

The genes are TRBV4-1 and TRBJ1-1; D gene ambiguous. The CDR3 length is 17 residues. Germline V gene sequence: CDR1 MGHRA, CDR2 YSYEKL. The germline V and J ends were trimmed by 3 bases and 4 bases, with 21 bases remaining between them. The CDR3 DNA follows: TGCGCCAGCAGCCATCCTCCCGCGGGAGTTGGTGGCACTGAAGCTTTCTTT. It translates to CASSHPPAGVGGTEAFF.

Comment on this clonotype: The conserved phenylalanine or tryptophan is not found at the CDR3 terminus, so this likely reflects a read error. The rearrangement links TRBV10-2 to TRBJ1-5; 7 nucleotides match TRBD1. The trim removed 8 bases at V and 1 base at J, leaving 8 bases unmatched. The CDR3 spans 15 residues. Germline V gene sequence: CDR1 WSHSY, CDR2 SAAADI. The CDR3 DNA reads as TGCGCCAGCGTTGAAGGACAGGCAAGCAATCAGCCCCAGCATTTG. It translates to CASVEGQASNQPQHL.

The table lists this clonotype with a few counts. The chain links TRBV28 to TRBJ1-5; D call uncertain. CDR3 size: 12 residues. Germline lookup yields CDR1 MDHEN and CDR2 SYDVKM. V was trimmed by 10 bases and J by 0 bases, leaving 7 bases between them. CDR3 residues: CAIQVSNQPQHF. In nucleotides, the CDR3 is TGTGCCATCCAGGTTAGCAATCAGCCCCAGCATTTT.

There are a few counts of this clonotype. This sequence joins TRBV6-6 and TRBJ2-5, with 12 bases identical to TRBD1. Looked up from germline, CDR1 is MNHNY and CDR2 is SVGAGI (reference sequence). This CDR3 is built from 16 residues. With 2 bases clipped from V and 4 bases from J, the junction kept 5 bases outside the gene matches. DNA for the CDR3: TGTGCCAGCAGTTACGGGGACAGGGGGCCGGGAGAGACCCAGTACTTC. Residues: CASSYGDRGPGETQYF.

This clonotype was observed a handful of times. This chain links TRBV29-1 with TRBJ2-7; D may be TRBD1 (6 bases). Germline CDR1 is SQVTM and CDR2 is ANQGSEA. Deletions cut 7 bases from V and 0 bases from J, with 10 bases between. This CDR3 spans 12 amino acids. The DNA of the CDR3 is TGCAGCGCTACAGGGTCCTCCTACGAGCAGTACTTC. This codes for CSATGSSYEQYF.